One sample yielded the 32 T cell receptor beta chains listed below, sequenced in a study of molecular identifiers for immune sequencing clone quantification. TCRdb passed the PCR reads through MiXCR, listing each CDR3 protein once. The sample lists 490,000 or so distinct CDR3 sequences, roughly 25% occurring once. Sequences were obtained from naive CD8+ T cells from blood, with Jurkat cell RNA spiked in. Subset: FACS-sorted CD8+CD4-CCR7+CD45RA+ naive T cells. The receptors here all came from a human donor in good health. Some libraries in this study had Jurkat cell RNA spiked in.

This clonotype was seen ten or more times. This chain links TRBV2 with TRBJ2-7, with D perhaps matching TRBD1 (6 bases). The CDR3 loop spans 14 amino acids. CDR1 and CDR2 from the germline V gene are SNHLY and FYNNEI. Trimming took off 4 bases at V and 2 bases at J, with 12 bases between the two ends. CDR3 DNA sequence: TGTGCCAGCAGTGCTCGGACAGACACCTACGAGCAGTACTTC. Its protein product is CASSARTDTYEQYF.

The chain uses TRBV2 and TRBJ2-7; no definite D call. With 9 bases removed from V and 7 bases from J, the gap between germline ends came to 13 bases. Germline-derived CDR1 and CDR2 are SNHLY and FYNNEI. This CDR3 is built from 11 residues. The CDR3 protein is CASPPLYEQYF. The CDR3 bases are TGTGCCAGTCCCCCCCTGTATGAGCAGTACTTC.

In its sample, this clonotype was seen many times. The chain employs TRBV28 and TRBJ2-7; D is undetermined. Per the germline V gene, CDR1 is MDHEN and CDR2 is SYDVKM. CDR3 length equals 14 residues. V lost 7 bases and J 4 bases, leaving 17 bases between the germline ends. Here the CDR3 reads CASTSRPMGYEQYF. CDR3 sequence (DNA): TGTGCCAGCACGTCCAGGCCGATGGGATACGAGCAGTACTTC.

The rearrangement joins TRBV6-2 or TRBV6-3 to TRBJ2-7; D unclear. Trimming removed 3 bases from V and 4 bases from J, with 16 bases in between. CDR1 is MNHEY and CDR2 is SVGEGT in the germline V gene. This CDR3 comprises 15 residues. CDR3 loop: CASSYRRDGPYEQYF. The CDR3 DNA reads as TGTGCCAGCAGTTATCGTCGTGACGGGCCATACGAGCAGTACTTC.

This sequence joins TRBV30 and TRBJ2-4; D uncertain. There are 12 residues in the CDR3. The germline V gene encodes CDR1 GTSNPN and CDR2 SVGIG (reference sequence). The V end lost 0 bases, the J end lost 8 bases, and 8 bases lay between the germline ends. The CDR3 bases are TGTGCCTGGAGTGTTTTGGGTGACATTCAGTACTTC. Translated: CAWSVLGDIQYF.

A few counts support this clonotype. This chain joins TRBV9 and TRBJ2-7, with D maybe TRBD2 (6 bases). Germline CDR1 SGDLS, CDR2 YYNGEE. The V and J ends lost 4 bases and 5 bases respectively, with 19 bases between them. The CDR3 consists of 15 residues. The CDR3 here is CASSPWSGRPDEQYF. The CDR3 coding sequence is TGTGCCAGCAGCCCCTGGAGCGGGCGCCCTGACGAGCAGTACTTC.

This clonotype was seen ten or more times. The CDR3, as DNA: TGTGCCAGCAGCCTGCCCCCGGGAGATACGCAGTATTTT. Its protein is CASSLPPGDTQYF. The J gene is TRBJ2-3, the V gene TRBV7-2; D is uncertain. Trimming left V 5 bases short and J 5 bases short, with 11 bases between. This CDR3 is 13 amino acids long. Germline V gene data show CDR1 as SGHTA and CDR2 as FQGNSA. Complete variable domain (other parts from reference TRBV7-2 and TRBJ2-3): GAGVSQSPSNKVTEKGKDVELRCDPISGHTALYWYRQSLGQGLEFLIYFQGNSAPDKSGLPSDRFSAERTGGSVSTLTIQRTQQEDSAVYLCASSLPPGDTQYFGPGTRLTVL.

On this clonotype: A read error is likely, as this CDR3 ends without the conserved phenylalanine or tryptophan. The CDR3 loop reads CASSYSLGYEQYL. CDR3 bases: TGTGCCAGCAGTTACTCATTAGGTTACGAGCAGTACCTC. The V gene is TRBV6-5, the J gene TRBJ2-7; D gene unclear. The germline V and J ends were trimmed by 0 bases and 4 bases, with 7 bases remaining between them. The CDR3 is 13 amino acids. In germline, CDR1 is MNHEY, CDR2 SVGAGI.

This rearrangement joins TRBV6-5 to TRBJ2-3, with a tentative D call TRBD2 (5 bases). CDR1 is MNHEY, CDR2 SVGAGI, per germline. The CDR3 covers 15 residues. V was trimmed by 4 bases and J by 3 bases, leaving 14 bases between them. For the CDR3, the DNA is TGTGCCAGCAGTTTGGCTAGCTTAGGGACAGATACGCAGTATTTT. This encodes CASSLASLGTDTQYF.

About this clonotype itself: One junction end disagrees with the germline gene, perhaps due to a read error. This chain links TRBV12-3 or TRBV12-4 with TRBJ1-5; 9 nucleotides match TRBD1. The CDR3 has 16 amino acids. The CDR3 region is CVSSDRNRGQNQPQHF. As DNA, the CDR3 is TGTGTCAGCAGTGACCGCAACAGGGGGCAAAATCAGCCCCAGCATTTT.

Concerning this clonotype itself: A clone one base away is much larger, so this may be a read error. This chain links TRBV9 with TRBJ2-3, with D perhaps assigned TRBD1 or TRBD2 (7 bases each). The CDR3 totals 16 residues. Per germline, CDR1 SGDLS and CDR2 YYNGEE. In nucleotides, the CDR3 is TGTGGCAGCAGCGCCAGCAGGGGGGGCGGCACAGATACGCAGTATTTT. Protein sequence: CGSSASRGGGTDTQYF.

This clonotype turned up a few times. The chain links TRBV3-1 to TRBJ1-2, with D uncertain. Germline V gene sequence: CDR1 LGHDT, CDR2 YNNKEL (reference sequence). The CDR3 contains 16 residues. Trimming left V 5 bases short and J 4 bases short, with 20 bases between. Here the CDR3 DNA reads TGTGCCAGCAGCGAAGTATCCGCGGGATTGAGCTATGGCTACACCTTC. Residues: CASSEVSAGLSYGYTF.

The V call is TRBV5-1, the J call TRBJ2-7, with TRBD1 matching over 9 bases. There are 15 residues in the CDR3. V lost 2 bases and J lost 0; bases outside the gene matches: 3. The germline CDR1 and CDR2 sequences are SGHRS and YFSETQ. This CDR3 reads CASSFLGQGSYEQYF. The CDR3 DNA is TGCGCCAGCAGCTTCCTGGGACAGGGCTCCTACGAGCAGTACTTC. Combining the CDR3 with reference TRBV5-1 and TRBJ2-7 gives the whole variable domain KAGVTQTPRYLIKTRGQQVTLSCSPISGHRSVSWYQQTPGQGLQFLFEYFSETQRNKGNFPGRFSGRQFSNSRSEMNVSTLELGDSALYLCASSFLGQGSYEQYFGPGTRLTVT.

This clonotype was detected only a few times. The chain uses TRBV20-1 and TRBJ1-5; no firm D call. CDR1 is DFQATT, CDR2 SNEGSKA, per germline (reference sequence). Trimming pared 0 bases from V and 6 bases from J, leaving 6 bases between. The CDR3 is 12 amino acids. As DNA, the CDR3 is TGCAGTGCTAGAGATTTCTTTCAGCCCCAGCATTTT. This codes for CSARDFFQPQHF.

This clonotype was counted only a few times. The V gene is TRBV7-6, the J gene TRBJ2-5; 7 positions match TRBD2. The junction had 9 bases not matched to a gene; V was cut back by 5 bases and J by 0 bases. Per germline, CDR1 SGHVS and CDR2 FNYEAQ. The CDR3 has 16 residues. The CDR3 coding sequence is TGTGCCAGCAGCGAGAACTATAGCGGGTACCAAGAGACCCAGTACTTC. Translating it yields CASSENYSGYQETQYF.

The chain carries TRBV4-2 and TRBJ1-2; D is undetermined. This CDR3 is 15 amino acids long. Trimming stripped 0 bases from V and 2 bases from J, with 10 bases between. CDR1 and CDR2 from the germline V gene are LGHNA and YNFKEQ. The DNA for the CDR3 is TGTGCCAGCAGCCAAGAGGTTCAGTCGAACTATGGCTACACCTTC. Amino acid sequence: CASSQEVQSNYGYTF.

This clonotype has a handful of counts. The gene calls are TRBV7-6 and TRBJ2-2, with TRBD1 matching over 8 bases. The germline V gene encodes CDR1 SGHVS and CDR2 FNYEAQ. Unmatched junction bases numbered 8, after V lost 1 base and J lost 1 base. The CDR3 is 18 residues long. The CDR3 reads CASSLGEQGARNTGELFF. The CDR3 DNA is TGTGCCAGCAGCTTAGGGGAGCAGGGGGCAAGGAACACCGGGGAGCTGTTTTTT.

This sequence joins TRBV6-5 and TRBJ1-1, with a possible D match to TRBD1 (5 bases). The CDR3 has 13 amino acids. V was shortened by 0 bases and J by 7 bases, with 9 bases between the two germline ends. Germline CDR1 reads MNHEY; CDR2 reads SVGAGI. The CDR3 here is CASSYSRQYEAFF. CDR3 bases: TGTGCCAGCAGTTACTCCAGACAGTATGAAGCTTTCTTT.

This clonotype appeared once. A single base separates this from a much larger clone, so it may be a read error. This is likely a read error, given that the CDR3 carries no conserved phenylalanine or tryptophan at its end. V gene TRBV4-1 combines with J gene TRBJ1-5, with 7 bases identical to TRBD1. Germline CDR1 MGHRA, CDR2 YSYEKL. V lost 1 base, J lost 6 bases, and 15 bases stayed unmatched. The CDR3 contains 18 residues. The CDR3 DNA is TGCGCCAGCAGCCAAGGCCCGGACGGAGGGGGCTTGGGTCAGCCCCAGCATGTT. The encoded protein is CASSQGPDGGGLGQPQHV.

The gene calls are TRBV7-9 and TRBJ2-5; TRBD1 aligns across 8 bases. Germline-derived CDR1 and CDR2 are SEHNR and FQNEAQ (reference sequence). The CDR3 has 13 amino acids. Trimming cost V 11 bases and J 5 bases; bases outside gene matches: 10. The CDR3 loop reads CAGRQGRLETQYF. The CDR3 coding sequence is TGTGCCGGCCGACAGGGGAGGCTGGAGACCCAGTACTTC.

A few counts support this clonotype. V gene TRBV19 combines with J gene TRBJ2-2; maybe TRBD1 (6 bases). The V end was cut by 9 bases, the J end by 3 bases, with 8 bases between. Germline lookup yields CDR1 LNHDA and CDR2 SQIVND (reference sequence). The CDR3 has 12 residues. In nucleotides, the CDR3 is TGTGCCAGCCAGGGGTACACCGGGGAGCTGTTTTTT. Translation: CASQGYTGELFF.

This clonotype was picked up many times. The V gene is TRBV28, the J gene TRBJ2-4; either TRBD1 or TRBD2 may fit D (5 bases each). The CDR3 has 13 amino acids. Deletions cut 6 bases from V and 2 bases from J, with 8 bases between. Germline assignment: CDR1 MDHEN and CDR2 SYDVKM. The CDR3 DNA reads TGTGCCAGCAGCGAGGGGTCCAAAAACATTCAGTACTTC. Protein sequence: CASSEGSKNIQYF.

This clonotype was found a few times. The conserved final phenylalanine or tryptophan is absent from the CDR3, which likely points to a read error. J is TRBJ2-3 and V is TRBV4-3; TRBD1 matches at 7 bases. V shed 0 bases, J shed 1 base, and the junction held 10 bases outside the gene matches. Germline values: CDR1 LGHNA, CDR2 YSLEER. This CDR3 is 18 amino acids long. The CDR3 spells CASSQDLGTATRTDTQYL. In DNA, the CDR3 is TGCGCCAGCAGCCAAGATCTAGGGACAGCGACTCGCACAGATACGCAGTATTTA.

The chain combines TRBV29-1 with TRBJ2-7; D uncertain. Germline CDR1 is SQVTM and CDR2 is ANQGSEA. The CDR3 runs 13 residues. V was pared by 4 bases and J by 0 bases, with 10 bases between. CDR3 loop: CSVVALSSYEQYF. CDR3 nucleotide sequence: TGCAGCGTTGTGGCTCTAAGCTCCTACGAGCAGTACTTC.

A word on this clonotype: This may be a read error, as it is one base from a much larger clone. This chain connects TRBV6-5 to TRBJ2-1, with no clear D. CDR1 is MNHEY and CDR2 is SVGAGI in the germline V gene. The CDR3 covers 12 residues. The CDR3 bases are TGTACCAGCAGTAACCTCTACAATGAGCAGTTCTTC. Protein product: CTSSNLYNEQFF.

V and J are TRBV9 and TRBJ2-1; D is possibly TRBD1 (5 bases). The CDR3 length is 16 residues. The V gene's germline CDR1 is SGDLS and CDR2 YYNGEE. Trimming removed 4 bases at V and 0 bases at J, with 14 bases between. The CDR3 protein is CASSSRQQSSYNEQFF. For the CDR3, the DNA is TGTGCCAGCAGCTCCCGACAGCAGAGCTCCTACAATGAGCAGTTCTTC.

The V gene is TRBV5-3, the J gene TRBJ2-7, with D tentatively TRBD1 (6 bases). TRBV5-3 is placed among ORFs of uncertain function. V lost 8 bases and J 5 bases, leaving 17 bases between the germline ends. The CDR3 has 13 amino acids. Here the CDR3 DNA reads TGTGCCAGCGGCTACAGGGTTTATCACGAGCAGTACTTC. Protein sequence: CASGYRVYHEQYF.

The gene calls are TRBV4-2 and TRBJ2-7; no definite D call. This CDR3 contains 14 residues. V was cut by 4 bases and J by 1 base, with 11 bases left in between. Germline V gene data show CDR1 as LGHNA and CDR2 as YNFKEQ. The DNA for the CDR3 is TGTGCCAGCAGCCGAGCTGACCGGTCCTACGAGCAGTACTTC. It specifies CASSRADRSYEQYF.

In its sample, this clonotype was seen a few times. This sequence joins TRBV28 and TRBJ2-7; 8 bases align to TRBD1. The V and J ends lost 4 bases and 2 bases, in that order; junction bases with no gene match: 10. The germline gives CDR1 MDHEN, CDR2 SYDVKM. The CDR3 extends over 16 amino acids. The CDR3 region is CASSSIRTGTTYEQYF. The CDR3 DNA reads TGTGCCAGCAGTTCTATAAGGACAGGGACCACCTACGAGCAGTACTTC.

The J gene is TRBJ2-7, the V gene TRBV9; TRBD1 matches 7 bases. V trimming: 3 bases; J trimming: 3 bases; junction bases outside the gene matches: 3. CDR3 length equals 13 residues. CDR1 and CDR2 (germline): SGDLS, YYNGEE. CDR3 protein: CASSAQGDYEQYF. The CDR3, as DNA: TGTGCCAGCAGCGCCCAGGGGGACTACGAGCAGTACTTC. Combining the CDR3 with reference TRBV9 and TRBJ2-7 gives the whole variable domain DSGVTQTPKHLITATGQRVTLRCSPRSGDLSVYWYQQSLDQGLQFLIQYYNGEERAKGNILERFSAQQFPDLHSELNLSSLELGDSALYFCASSAQGDYEQYFGPGTRLTVT.

The sample holds many counts of this clonotype. This chain joins TRBV19 and TRBJ2-7; no firm D call. This CDR3 contains 14 residues. Germline V gene data show CDR1 as LNHDA and CDR2 as SQIVND (reference sequence). Trimming cost V 1 base and J 2 bases, with 9 bases left between them. CDR3 loop: CASSIVGGTYEQYF. Written as DNA, the CDR3 is TGTGCCAGTAGTATAGTCGGCGGAACCTACGAGCAGTACTTC.

Of note for this clonotype: The junction differs from germline at one of its ends, possibly a read error. The chain uses TRBV4-1 and TRBJ2-3; 7 positions agree with TRBD2. This CDR3 comprises 19 residues. Germline CDR1 MGHRA, CDR2 YSYEKL. As DNA, the CDR3 is TGCGCCCGCCGCCAAACCGCCCCCTCCCTAGCGGCCCCCGCAGATACGCCGTATTTT. Its translation: CARRQTAPSLAAPADTPYF.